This T cell receptor (beta chain) is from a study of identical twins. TCRdb itself ran the 5' RACE reads through MiXCR, one entry per CDR3 protein. Here the sample spans 600,000 to 700,000 distinct CDR3 sequences, about 20% being singletons. These records were also assigned to another study, of T cells expressing NK-cell markers. That work adds: The study left the HCMV specificity of expanded NKG2C+ T cell clones unresolved.

Specimen: PBMCs. This receptor was identified in a woman between 18 and 29 years old in good health.

Here the CDR3 DNA reads TGCAGCGTTGACAGGGAAGGGGAGCTGTTTTTT. It encodes CSVDREGELFF. J is TRBJ2-2 and V is TRBV29-1; maybe TRBD1 (5 bases). Trimming pared 3 bases from V and 8 bases from J, leaving 7 bases between. This CDR3 is built from 11 residues. Germline assignment: CDR1 SQVTM and CDR2 ANQGSEA.